This T cell receptor (beta chain) was observed in a study of CD8 T cells in Susac syndrome. Negative magnetic isolation gave CD8+ and CD4+ cells; FACS enriched CD8+ TEMRA. V was clipped by 3 bases and J by 0 bases, with 12 bases between them. The CDR3 consists of 16 residues. Per germline, CDR1 KGHSH and CDR2 LQKENI. The authors reverse transcribed 0.5 to 1 ug RNA with random hexamers. By means of immunoSEQ multiplex PCR, TCR beta CDR3 spanning 54 Vbeta and 13 Jbeta underwent amplification. A single record per CDR3 protein comes from TCRdb applying MiXCR to the immunoSEQ multiplex PCR reads. The data show roughly 400,000 distinct CDR3 sequences, approximately 85% seen once.

Sequencing was carried out using CD8+ T cells from PBMCs. The receptor's source is a human donor with multiple sclerosis. V is TRBV18 and J is TRBJ1-5; the D is unclear. The CDR3 DNA reads TGTGCCAGCTCACCGAATGAGTTGGATAGCAATCAGCCCCAGCATTTT. This translates into CASSPNELDSNQPQHF.